The 29 T cell receptor beta chains presented below share a single source sample, sequenced in a study of blood T cell repertoires in COVID-19. Libraries were prepared by immunoSEQ multiplex PCR; TCRdb keeps only in-frame clonotypes and omits some of them. Of tens of thousands of clones in the sample, about 91% are singletons; the top ten hold 2.5% to 3.5%. Sequenced input: peripheral blood. These receptors were taken from a woman aged 65 to 85 with active COVID-19.

This chain connects TRBV19 to TRBJ1-2; 9 nucleotides agree with TRBD1. V dropped 4 bases and J dropped 8; count of bases not matched to a gene: 5. Germline CDR1 reads LNHDA; CDR2 reads SQIVND (reference sequence). The CDR3 has 13 residues. As DNA, the CDR3 is TGTGCCAGTAGTACTCGGACAGGGGAAGGCTACACCTTC. Its translation: CASSTRTGEGYTF.

The chain has TRBV7-9 and TRBJ2-5, with D possibly TRBD1 on 6 matching bases. The germline V and J ends were trimmed by 4 bases and 5 bases, with 20 bases remaining between them. Per germline, CDR1 SEHNR and CDR2 FQNEAQ (reference sequence). The CDR3 is made up of 16 amino acids. The CDR3 sequence is CASSWTLDRSGETQYF. The CDR3 DNA follows: TGTGCCAGCAGCTGGACCCTCGACAGGAGTGGGGAGACCCAGTACTTC.

Regarding this clone: At the DNA level, this CDR3 is encoded by other sequences in the same sample as well. The CDR3 bases are TGTGCCAGCAGTTTATCTAGGGGTTACGAGCAGTACTTC. Protein sequence: CASSLSRGYEQYF. The V and J genes are TRBV27 and TRBJ2-7, with D perhaps TRBD1 (5 bases). Germline loops: CDR1 MNHEY, CDR2 SMNVEV (reference sequence). V was trimmed by 0 bases and J by 4 bases, leaving 7 bases between them. This CDR3 is built from 13 residues.

CDR3 sequence: CASSYPVGGVNTEAFF. Here the CDR3 DNA reads TGTGCCAGTAGTTACCCCGTGGGGGGAGTTAACACTGAAGCTTTCTTT. The chain carries TRBV19 and TRBJ1-1; TRBD1 might be the D (5 bases). There are 16 residues in the CDR3. V was shortened by 5 bases and J by 2 bases, with 18 bases between the two germline ends. Germline V gene lookup returns CDR1 LNHDA and CDR2 SQIVND (reference sequence). Full variable domain (missing parts from reference TRBV19 and TRBJ1-1): DGGITQSPKYLFRKEGQNVTLSCEQNLNHDAMYWYRQDPGQGLRLIYYSQIVNDFQKGDIAEGYSVSREKKESFPLTVTSAQKNPTAFYLCASSYPVGGVNTEAFFGQGTRLTVV.

V and J are TRBV7-9 and TRBJ2-7; 8 nucleotides align to TRBD2. CDR3 length: 14 amino acids. V was clipped by 3 bases and J by 7 bases; unmatched bases: 8. The germline V gene has CDR1 SEHNR and CDR2 FQNEAQ (reference sequence). In DNA form, the CDR3 reads TGTGCCAGCAGCTTCTCCAGGACGGGAGGGGAGCAGTACTTC. This codes for CASSFSRTGGEQYF.

This chain connects TRBV5-4 to TRBJ1-5; 8 bases fit TRBD1. Trimming at V came to 3 bases and at J to 4 bases, leaving 9 bases not matched to a gene. The length of the CDR3 is 16 residues. Germline-derived CDR1 and CDR2 are SGHNT and YYREEE (reference sequence). CDR3: CASSWGPGGLNQPQHF. The CDR3 region has the DNA TGTGCCAGCAGCTGGGGCCCAGGGGGCCTAAATCAGCCCCAGCATTTT. The complete variable domain, with remaining parts taken from reference TRBV5-4 and TRBJ1-5, reads ETGVTQSPTHLIKTRGQQVTLRCSSQSGHNTVSWYQQALGQGPQFIFQYYREEENGRGNFPPRFSGLQFPNYSSELNVNALELDDSALYLCASSWGPGGLNQPQHFGDGTRLSIL.

CDR3 nucleotide sequence: TGTGCCAGCAGCCCTATGGTAATGAGCTCCTACAATGAGCAGTTCTTC. Amino acid sequence: CASSPMVMSSYNEQFF. V gene TRBV11-2 combines with J gene TRBJ2-1; D is undetermined. Trimming cost V 5 bases and J 0 bases, with 14 bases left between them. The CDR3 spans 16 residues. CDR1 is SGHAT, CDR2 FQNNGV, per germline.

A few counts support this clone. The chain employs TRBV28 and TRBJ2-2; 9 bases line up with TRBD2. Germline CDR1 is MDHEN and CDR2 is SYDVKM. The CDR3 loop spans 15 amino acids. V shed 6 bases and J 2 bases; nucleotides not matched to a gene: 4. The CDR3 sequence: CASSRLAVNTGELFF. CDR3 nucleotides: TGTGCCAGCAGCCGACTAGCGGTAAACACCGGGGAGCTGTTTTTT.

This chain joins TRBV5-6 and TRBJ2-4; no clear D gene. V was trimmed by 2 bases and J by 0 bases, leaving 3 bases between them. The CDR3 is made up of 13 amino acids. Germline CDR1 SGHDT, CDR2 YYEEEE. The CDR3 is CASSFGAKNIQYF. CDR3 bases: TGTGCCAGCAGCTTCGGAGCCAAAAACATTCAGTACTTC.

This clone has just one count. V usage is TRBV6-1 and J usage is TRBJ1-2, with D perhaps matching TRBD1 (6 bases). The V end lost 2 bases, the J end lost 0 bases, and 13 bases lay between the germline ends. The CDR3 runs 16 residues. Germline-derived CDR1 and CDR2 are MNHNS and SASEGT. CDR3 residues: CASSELVGAANYGYTF. Written as DNA, the CDR3 is TGTGCCAGCAGTGAACTAGTGGGGGCGGCTAACTATGGCTACACCTTC.

The gene calls are TRBV10-1 and TRBJ2-7; D is uncertain. The CDR3 extends over 12 amino acids. Germline CDR1 is WNHNN and CDR2 is SYGVQD (reference sequence). V gave up 0 bases and J gave up 4 bases, with 4 bases separating them. The CDR3 nucleotides are TGCGCCAGCAGTGAGTCTGTATACGAGCAGTACTTC. Residues: CASSESVYEQYF.

The chain combines TRBV19 with TRBJ2-2; D is possibly TRBD2 (5 bases). The CDR3 runs to 17 residues. Germline assignment: CDR1 LNHDA and CDR2 SQIVND (reference sequence). V was trimmed by 2 bases and J by 7 bases, leaving 20 bases between them. The CDR3 loop reads CASSISKTTPSGGELFF. CDR3 bases: TGTGCCAGTAGTATAAGTAAGACTACCCCATCCGGCGGGGAGCTGTTTTTT.

The rearrangement links TRBV28 to TRBJ2-7, with D maybe TRBD2 (6 bases). The V end was cut by 7 bases, the J end by 0 bases, with 16 bases between. This CDR3 has 15 amino acids. The germline V gene encodes CDR1 MDHEN and CDR2 SYDVKM. The CDR3 sequence: CASTSSGRTSYEQYF. In DNA form, the CDR3 reads TGTGCCAGCACCTCCTCGGGGAGGACCTCCTACGAGCAGTACTTC.

In this sample, this clone turned up once. The V gene is TRBV7-2, the J gene TRBJ2-1; 14 nucleotides line up with TRBD2. V lost 6 bases, J lost 2 bases, and 6 bases stayed unmatched. This CDR3 is built from 17 residues. Germline assignment: CDR1 SGHTA and CDR2 FQGNSA. Here the CDR3 DNA reads TGTGCCAGCAGGATGGGGACTAGCGGGAGCCCCTACAATGAGCAGTTCTTC. Amino acid sequence: CASRMGTSGSPYNEQFF.

This chain connects TRBV4-2 to TRBJ1-2, with 7 bases lining up with TRBD1. Germline V gives CDR1 LGHNA, CDR2 YNFKEQ. This CDR3 contains 15 residues. J gave up 8 bases and V 0 bases, and 9 bases lay outside the gene matches. This CDR3 is CASSQEGSSGGGYTF. For the CDR3, the DNA is TGTGCCAGCAGCCAAGAGGGGTCTTCAGGGGGGGGCTACACCTTC.

V and J are TRBV3-1 (or the pseudogene TRBV3-2) and TRBJ2-7; 7 nucleotides agree with TRBD2. From germline, CDR1 is LGHDT and CDR2 YNNKEL (reference sequence). V lost 1 base to trimming and J lost 3 bases; unmatched junction nucleotides: 3. This CDR3 has 14 residues. In DNA form, the CDR3 reads TGTGCCAGCAGCCAAGCCAGCGGGATCTACGAGCAGTACTTC. Translation: CASSQASGIYEQYF.

The chain couples TRBV19 to TRBJ1-4; TRBD1 might be the D (5 bases). This CDR3 contains 15 residues. Deletions cut 4 bases from V and 3 bases from J, with 12 bases between. The germline gives CDR1 LNHDA, CDR2 SQIVND (reference sequence). CDR3: CASSTGPGPNEKLFF. The CDR3 DNA is TGTGCCAGTAGTACCGGCCCAGGGCCTAATGAAAAACTGTTTTTT.

V usage is TRBV19 and J usage is TRBJ2-3; perhaps TRBD1 as D (5 bases). The V end lost 1 base, the J end lost 2 bases, and 7 bases lay between the germline ends. The CDR3 length is 14 residues. CDR1 LNHDA and CDR2 SQIVND come from the germline V gene (reference sequence). This CDR3 reads CASSIGQTTDTQYF. The CDR3 region has the DNA TGTGCCAGTAGTATAGGACAGACCACAGATACGCAGTATTTT.

The chain carries TRBV3-1 (or the pseudogene TRBV3-2) and TRBJ2-1; 8 positions match TRBD2. The CDR3 covers 15 residues. Germline values: CDR1 LGHDT, CDR2 YNNKEL (reference sequence). Trimming cost V 8 bases and J 4 bases; bases outside gene matches: 10. In DNA form, the CDR3 reads TGTGCCAGCGGGGAAGTAGCGGGACCTTACAATGAGCAGTTCTTC. Translation: CASGEVAGPYNEQFF.

CDR3 loop: CASSRQTINEKLFF. The DNA for the CDR3 is TGTGCCAGCAGCCGACAGACCATCAATGAAAAACTGTTTTTT. V is TRBV3-1 (or the pseudogene TRBV3-2) and J is TRBJ1-4, with D possibly TRBD1 on 5 matching bases. Trimming took 4 bases from V and 5 from J, leaving 11 bases between them. The CDR3 consists of 14 residues. Looked up from germline, CDR1 is LGHDT and CDR2 is YNNKEL (reference sequence).

V is TRBV18 and J is TRBJ2-2; a weak D match, TRBD1 (5 bases). Trimming pared 6 bases from V and 1 base from J, leaving 9 bases between. The CDR3 spans 14 residues. Germline V CDR1 and CDR2: KGHSH, LQKENI. The CDR3 is CASSKDRNTGELFF. The CDR3 bases are TGTGCCAGCTCCAAAGACAGGAACACCGGGGAGCTGTTTTTT. Using reference TRBV18 and TRBJ2-2 for the parts outside the CDR3, the full variable domain is NAGVMQNPRHLVRRRGQEARLRCSPMKGHSHVYWYRQLPEEGLKFMVYLQKENIIDESGMPKERFSAEFPKEGPSILRIQQVVRGDSAAYFCASSKDRNTGELFFGEGSRLTVL.

This sequence joins TRBV19 and TRBJ2-7, with TRBD1 matching 7 bases. The germline CDR1 and CDR2 sequences are LNHDA and SQIVND (reference sequence). The CDR3 contains 18 residues. Germline trimming cut 1 base from V and 0 bases from J; bases unmatched to any gene: 12. The CDR3 region is CASSIAAPTGANSYEQYF. CDR3 DNA: TGTGCCAGTAGTATAGCCGCGCCTACAGGGGCCAACTCCTACGAGCAGTACTTC.

Notes on this clone: One end of the junction does not line up with germline, which may come from a read error. Other DNA sequences of this sample code for an identical CDR3. CDR3 residues: CASSLATRTGISGNTIYF. DNA of the CDR3: TGTGCCAGCAGTTTAGCAACCCGGACGGGGATTTCTGGAAACACCATATATTTT. The chain is built from TRBV7-8 and TRBJ1-3; D is unclear. The CDR3 has 18 residues. Germline-derived CDR1 and CDR2 are SGHVS and FQNEAQ.

The chain carries TRBV6-5 and TRBJ2-3, with 9 positions matching TRBD1. The length of the CDR3 is 15 residues. The germline gives CDR1 MNHEY, CDR2 SVGAGI. V lost 10 bases to trimming and J lost 4 bases; unmatched junction nucleotides: 12. CDR3 sequence reads: CAIGPGQGGSDTQYF. The CDR3 DNA sequence: TGTGCCATAGGTCCGGGACAGGGCGGTTCAGATACGCAGTATTTT.

This sequence joins TRBV6-5 and TRBJ1-1; no firm D call. There are 12 residues in the CDR3. Trimming shortened V by 3 bases and J by 1 base, and 3 bases separated the two germline ends. Germline CDR1 and CDR2: MNHEY and SVGAGI. In DNA form, the CDR3 reads TGTGCCAGCAGTTATAGGAACACTGAAGCTTTCTTT. As protein: CASSYRNTEAFF.

The chain combines TRBV5-4 with TRBJ2-1, with 9 positions matching TRBD2. This CDR3 has 15 amino acids. V gave up 5 bases and J gave up 4 bases; unmatched junction bases: 7. Germline values: CDR1 SGHNT, CDR2 YYREEE (reference sequence). The CDR3, as DNA: TGTGCCAGCAGTCGTTCTAGCGGGATTTACAATGAGCAGTTCTTC. Protein sequence: CASSRSSGIYNEQFF.

This chain links TRBV12-3 or TRBV12-4 with TRBJ2-5; D unclear. This CDR3 spans 11 amino acids. Trimming removed 5 bases from V and 7 bases from J, with 8 bases in between. The CDR3: CASSVVVTQYF. In DNA form, the CDR3 reads TGTGCCAGCAGTGTGGTAGTGACCCAGTACTTC.

V usage is TRBV10-3 and J usage is TRBJ1-1; 9 nucleotides align to TRBD1. The CDR3 spans 14 residues. Germline CDR1 is ENHRY and CDR2 is SYGVKD. V lost 7 bases, J lost 3 bases, and 6 bases stayed unmatched. CDR3 sequence: CAINTGGRHTEAFF. The CDR3, as DNA: TGTGCCATCAATACAGGGGGCAGGCACACTGAAGCTTTCTTT.

The V call is TRBV5-1, the J call TRBJ2-7, with 12 bases fitting TRBD2. This CDR3 spans 14 amino acids. Germline CDR1 and CDR2: SGHRS and YFSETQ. Losses at the gene ends were 7 bases for V and 7 bases for J; bases not matched to a gene: 9. CDR3 nucleotide sequence: TGCGCCAGCCGCCCCCTAGCGGGAGGGCATGAGCAGTACTTC. This sequence encodes CASRPLAGGHEQYF.